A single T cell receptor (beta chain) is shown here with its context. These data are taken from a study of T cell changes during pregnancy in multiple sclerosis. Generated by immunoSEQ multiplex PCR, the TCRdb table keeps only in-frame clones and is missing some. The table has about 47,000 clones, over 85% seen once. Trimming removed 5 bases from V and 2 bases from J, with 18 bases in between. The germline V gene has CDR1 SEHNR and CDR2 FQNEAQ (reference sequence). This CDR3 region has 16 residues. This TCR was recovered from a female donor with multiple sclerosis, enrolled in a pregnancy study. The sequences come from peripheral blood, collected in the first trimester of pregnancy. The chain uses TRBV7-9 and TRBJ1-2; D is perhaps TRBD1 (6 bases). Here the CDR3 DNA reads TGTGCCAGCAGCCCCCGGACAGTCTACTTGAACTATGGCTACACCTTC. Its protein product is CASSPRTVYLNYGYTF.